This T cell receptor (beta chain) stems from a study of breast tumors, draining lymph nodes, adjacent tissues (dated by TCRdb to the mid-2010s). Some background on the complete study: The study compared TCR beta repertoires across tumor, adjacent nontumor tissue and axillary lymph nodes from breast cancer patients. The study aimed to assess the relationships and possible T-cell exchange between tumor, surrounding tissue and draining lymph node repertoires in human breast cancer. Findings and caveats that apply to the study as a whole: Tumors showed preferential V and J gene usage, and their T-cell repertoire diversity fell below that of lymph nodes yet above that of nontumor tissue. Rather than being directly demonstrated, the conclusion that tumor T cells originate in lymph nodes was presented as consistent with a hypothesis. Tumor and nontumor tissue repertoires were found to be significantly more similar in luminal-like than in basal-like breast cancer. A scenario in which most tumor T cells derive from the lymph node and then expand within tumor tissue was judged to be consistent with the data.

V is pared back by 2 bases and J by 6 bases, with 10 bases lying between the germline termini. The CDR3 has 14 amino acids, counting the end cysteine and phenylalanine. The CDR3 DNA has 42 bases and is translated from base 1. CDR1 and CDR2, per the germline V gene, are SGHTA and FQGNSA. Sequencing was performed on an Illumina HiSeq 2000. Multiplex PCR amplification was used to build the TCR beta chain libraries. The amplified TCR beta chain products were analyzed by high-throughput sequencing. The public reads were quality trimmed at Q25 with fastp and then assembled into clones with MiXCR by TCRdb, keeping productive beta chains. Identical CDR3 protein sequences are pooled into one entry, listed with their most common genes and DNA. Present in this sample are over 70,000 distinct CDR3 sequences, more than 25% of which were seen just once. Over 7.5% of the sample lies in the top ten. Lymph node samples were obtained from the axillary draining lymph nodes of breast cancer patients.

This clonotype was counted at least ten times. The antigen this receptor binds is unknown. Base qualities are not provided; no much larger clone lies one nucleotide away. This receptor was identified in a female donor with breast cancer. Some clones in this sample may be carry-over from other donors' samples. Sequenced material: axillary lymph node tissue. The chain is assembled from TRBV7-2 and TRBJ2-2; the D gene cannot be resolved reliably. The nucleotide sequence is given as TGTGCCAGCAGCTTAATTCGTGGTTCCGGGGAGCTGTTTTTT. It is translated as CASSLIRGSGELFF. The CDR3, completed at both ends by the reference TRBV7-2 and TRBJ2-2 genes, gives the full variable domain GAGVSQSPSNKVTEKGKDVELRCDPISGHTALYWYRQSLGQGLEFLIYFQGNSAPDKSGLPSDRFSAERTGGSVSTLTIQRTQQEDSAVYLCASSLIRGSGELFFGEGSRLTVL.